A single sample is the source of the 16 T cell receptor beta chains below, sequenced in a study of blood T cell repertoires in COVID-19. TCRdb's table, derived via immunoSEQ multiplex PCR, lists solely in-frame clones and lacks some. This sample has under 200,000 clones; about 80% occur once, and the top ten carry approximately 3.6%. The sequencing sample was made of PBMCs or T cells enriched from blood (not recorded which). The receptors originated from a woman in her sixties who had recovered from COVID-19.

This clone was picked up many times. V gene TRBV5-5 combines with J gene TRBJ1-4; possibly TRBD1 for D (5 bases). This CDR3 contains 15 residues. V lost 0 bases and J lost 8, with 14 bases in between. Germline assignment: CDR1 SGHKS and CDR2 YYEKEE (reference sequence). CDR3 sequence: CASSLVYGGIEKLFF. Written as DNA, the CDR3 is TGTGCCAGCAGCTTGGTGTACGGGGGAATCGAAAAACTGTTTTTT.

This rearrangement joins TRBV5-5 to TRBJ2-7; 7 bases are shared with TRBD1. The trim removed 2 bases at V and 4 bases at J, leaving 6 bases unmatched. This CDR3 contains 14 residues. Looked up from germline, CDR1 is SGHKS and CDR2 is YYEKEE (reference sequence). The CDR3, as DNA: TGTGCCAGCAGCTTCGAGGGGGCTCGTTACGAGCAGTACTTC. This encodes CASSFEGARYEQYF.

In this sample, this clone turned up once. The chain couples TRBV3-1 (or the pseudogene TRBV3-2) to TRBJ1-6; D possibly corresponds to TRBD1 (6 bases). Trimming shortened V by 5 bases and J by 8 bases, and 19 bases separated the two germline ends. The CDR3 contains 16 residues. Germline assignment: CDR1 LGHDT and CDR2 YNNKEL (reference sequence). CDR3 nucleotides: TGTGCCAGCAGCTCCACTTCGACAGGCTGGCATTCACCCCTCCACTTT. This sequence encodes CASSSTSTGWHSPLHF.

The rearrangement links TRBV5-1 to TRBJ2-1; the match to TRBD1 covers 8 bases. The CDR3 totals 16 residues. Germline assignment: CDR1 SGHRS and CDR2 YFSETQ. J was trimmed by 4 bases and V by 0 bases; bases with no gene match: 6. The CDR3 loop reads CASSLVIQGAYNEQFF. DNA for the CDR3: TGCGCCAGCAGCTTGGTTATTCAGGGGGCTTACAATGAGCAGTTCTTC. Full variable domain (rest looked up from reference TRBV5-1 and TRBJ2-1): KAGVTQTPRYLIKTRGQQVTLSCSPISGHRSVSWYQQTPGQGLQFLFEYFSETQRNKGNFPGRFSGRQFSNSRSEMNVSTLELGDSALYLCASSLVIQGAYNEQFFGPGTRLTVL.

The CDR3 spells CASHRQGVNTEAFF. The CDR3, as DNA: TGTGCCAGTCACAGGCAGGGCGTGAACACTGAAGCTTTCTTT. This sequence joins TRBV27 and TRBJ1-1, with D maybe TRBD1 (5 bases). Germline-derived CDR1 and CDR2 are MNHEY and SMNVEV (reference sequence). Trimming left V 9 bases short and J 0 bases short, with 14 bases between. The CDR3 sequence is 14 residues long.

This sequence joins TRBV19 and TRBJ1-5; maybe TRBD1 (6 bases). CDR3 size: 16 residues. Trimming shortened V by 6 bases and J by 0 bases, and 15 bases separated the two germline ends. The germline V gene encodes CDR1 LNHDA and CDR2 SQIVND (reference sequence). The DNA for the CDR3 is TGTGCCAGTAGGGATATGGGGGCCTTTAGCAATCAGCCCCAGCATTTT. It translates to CASRDMGAFSNQPQHF.

The chain uses TRBV4-1 and TRBJ2-3; TRBD1 agrees at 12 bases. The CDR3 has 18 amino acids. Germline trimming cut 3 bases from V and 1 base from J; bases unmatched to any gene: 8. CDR1 and CDR2 from the germline V gene are MGHRA and YSYEKL. As DNA, the CDR3 is TGCGCCAGCAGCCAGGCCGGGACAGGGGGCGCACGCACAGATACGCAGTATTTT. This translates into CASSQAGTGGARTDTQYF.

This chain uses TRBV12-3 or TRBV12-4 with TRBJ1-2; TRBD1 is a possible D gene (5 bases). V shed 3 bases and J shed 5 bases, with 7 bases lying between them. CDR3 length: 12 amino acids. The CDR3 loop is CASSLTDYGYTF. The CDR3 DNA reads TGTGCCAGCAGTTTGACAGATTATGGCTACACCTTC.

The V call is TRBV4-1, the J call TRBJ1-3, with 7 bases fitting TRBD1. Germline V lookup: CDR1 MGHRA, CDR2 YSYEKL. The CDR3 runs 17 residues. V lost 0 bases to trimming and J lost 0 bases; unmatched junction nucleotides: 5. The CDR3 region is CASSQDLEGASGNTIYF. CDR3 nucleotide sequence: TGCGCCAGCAGCCAAGATCTGGAGGGGGCCTCTGGAAACACCATATATTTT.

This clone was seen more than once but under ten times. The chain joins TRBV7-2 to TRBJ2-2, with TRBD1 identical over 8 bases. Germline V gene sequence: CDR1 SGHTA, CDR2 FQGNSA. This CDR3 has 14 amino acids. With V trimmed by 3 bases and J by 6 bases, 3 bases remained unmatched. The CDR3 DNA follows: TGTGCCAGCAGCTTCGACAGGGGCCCCGGGGAGCTGTTTTTT. This translates into CASSFDRGPGELFF.

This chain uses TRBV27 with TRBJ2-3, with TRBD1 matching over 12 bases. Trimming removed 6 bases from V and 7 bases from J; junction bases left unmatched: 14. Germline CDR1 MNHEY, CDR2 SMNVEV (reference sequence). The CDR3 runs 17 residues. The CDR3 is CASRTRLGTGGGHTQYF. CDR3 bases: TGTGCCAGCAGAACCCGCCTCGGGACAGGGGGCGGTCATACGCAGTATTTT.

The gene calls are TRBV6-4 and TRBJ2-1, with 11 bases fitting TRBD1. This CDR3 is built from 16 residues. V was pared by 5 bases and J by 6 bases, with 9 bases of the junction left unmatched. Germline CDR1 MRHNA, CDR2 SNTAGT. For the CDR3, the DNA is TGTGCCAGCAGTCTCCACGGGGGACAGGGGGGCAATGAGCAGTTCTTC. This gives the protein CASSLHGGQGGNEQFF.

The chain uses TRBV5-4 and TRBJ2-1; tentatively, D is TRBD1 (5 bases). CDR3 length equals 16 residues. Between the trimmed V and J ends, which lost 4 bases and 4 bases, there was a span of 18 bases. Germline V CDR1 and CDR2: SGHNT, YYREEE (reference sequence). CDR3 sequence reads: CASSLLGRGLYNEQFF. CDR3 sequence (DNA): TGTGCCAGCAGCCTCCTCGGAAGGGGTCTATACAATGAGCAGTTCTTC.

The chain employs TRBV27 and TRBJ2-7; no firm D call. Trimming removed 2 bases at V and 3 bases at J, with 11 bases between. Per the germline V gene, CDR1 is MNHEY and CDR2 is SMNVEV (reference sequence). CDR3 size: 14 residues. The CDR3 DNA reads as TGTGCCAGCAGTTTAAAGTCATCTATCTACGAGCAGTACTTC. It translates to CASSLKSSIYEQYF.

The gene calls are TRBV12-3 or TRBV12-4 and TRBJ2-7; D is ambiguous. The CDR3 consists of 12 residues. V lost 4 bases and J lost 3, with 7 bases in between. For the CDR3, the DNA is TGTGCCAGCAGTTGGGCAGGCTACGAGCAGTACTTC. This gives the protein CASSWAGYEQYF.

To note about this clone: The same CDR3 can be traced to other DNA sequences in this sample. The chain links TRBV4-1 to TRBJ1-1; D perhaps matches TRBD1 (6 bases). This CDR3 has 14 residues. Germline CDR1 MGHRA, CDR2 YSYEKL. V shed 0 bases and J shed 1 base, with 6 bases lying between them. Here the CDR3 DNA reads TGCGCCAGCAGCCAAGAAGGGGGGAACACTGAAGCTTTCTTT. Residues: CASSQEGGNTEAFF.